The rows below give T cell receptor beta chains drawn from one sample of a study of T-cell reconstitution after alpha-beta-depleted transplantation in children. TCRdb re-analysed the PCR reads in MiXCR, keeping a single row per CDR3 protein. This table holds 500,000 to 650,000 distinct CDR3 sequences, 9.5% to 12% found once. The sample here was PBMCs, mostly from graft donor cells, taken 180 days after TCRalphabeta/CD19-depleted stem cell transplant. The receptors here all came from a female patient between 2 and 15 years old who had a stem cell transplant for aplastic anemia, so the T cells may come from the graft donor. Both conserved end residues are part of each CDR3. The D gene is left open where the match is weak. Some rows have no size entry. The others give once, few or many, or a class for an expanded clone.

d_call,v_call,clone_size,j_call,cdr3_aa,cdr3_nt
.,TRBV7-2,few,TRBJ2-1,CASSFIYNEQFF,TGTGCCAGCAGCTTCATCTACAATGAGCAGTTCTTC
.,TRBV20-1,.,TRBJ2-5,CSGRQIQETQYF,TGCAGTGGTAGACAGATCCAAGAGACCCAGTACTTC
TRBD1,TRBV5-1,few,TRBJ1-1,CASSLGQPGTEACF,TGCGCCAGCAGCCTGGGACAGCCCGGGACTGAAGCTTGCTTT
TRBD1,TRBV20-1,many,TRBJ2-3,CSAIGRGPNTQYF,TGCAGTGCTATCGGCAGGGGGCCGAATACGCAGTATTTT
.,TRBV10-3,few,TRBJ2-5,CAISESTVPQYF,TGTGCCATCAGTGAGTCGACGGTCCCCCAGTACTTC
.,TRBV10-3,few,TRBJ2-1,CAISAGSSYNEQFF,TGTGCCATCAGTGCGGGGAGCTCCTACAATGAGCAGTTCTTC
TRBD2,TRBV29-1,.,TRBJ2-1,CSVEGRGFSYNEQFF,TGCAGCGTTGAAGGGCGGGGGTTCTCCTACAATGAGCAGTTCTTC
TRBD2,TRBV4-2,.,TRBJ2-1,CASSQDGAGTRGYNEQFF,TGTGCCAGCAGCCAAGATGGGGCCGGGACTAGAGGCTACAATGAGCAGTTCTTC
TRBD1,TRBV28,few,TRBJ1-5,CASRQTGGWESNQPQHF,TGTGCCAGCAGGCAAACAGGGGGTTGGGAGAGCAATCAGCCCCAGCATTTT
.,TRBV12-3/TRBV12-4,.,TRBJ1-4,CASRVRGMEKLFF,TGTGCCAGCAGGGTCAGGGGAATGGAAAAACTGTTTTTT
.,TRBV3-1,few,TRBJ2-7,CASSQGQRDGSSYEQYF,TGTGCCAGCAGCCAAGGACAGAGGGACGGGAGCTCCTACGAGCAGTACTTC
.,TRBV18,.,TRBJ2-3,CASSTIITDTQYF,TGTGCCAGCTCAACAATTATCACAGATACGCAGTATTTT
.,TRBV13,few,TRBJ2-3,CASSLGRLGEDTQYF,TGTGCCAGCAGCTTAGGCCGGCTAGGGGAGGATACGCAGTATTTT